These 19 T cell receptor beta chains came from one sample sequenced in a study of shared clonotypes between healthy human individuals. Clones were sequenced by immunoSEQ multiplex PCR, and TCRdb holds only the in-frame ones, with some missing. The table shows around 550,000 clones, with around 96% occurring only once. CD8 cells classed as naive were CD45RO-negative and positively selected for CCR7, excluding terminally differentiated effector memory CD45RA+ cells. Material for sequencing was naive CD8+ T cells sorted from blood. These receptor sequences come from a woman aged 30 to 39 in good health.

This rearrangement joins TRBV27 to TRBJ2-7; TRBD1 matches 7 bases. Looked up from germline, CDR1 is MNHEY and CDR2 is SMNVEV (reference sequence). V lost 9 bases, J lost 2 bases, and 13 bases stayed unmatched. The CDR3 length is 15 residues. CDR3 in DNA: TGTGCCAGTTGCCGGATTGGACAGGAAGCCTACGAGCAGTACTTC. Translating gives CASCRIGQEAYEQYF.

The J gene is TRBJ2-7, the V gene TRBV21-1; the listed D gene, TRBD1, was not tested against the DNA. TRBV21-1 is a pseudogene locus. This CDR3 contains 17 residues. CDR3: CASSGTGAGLLVYEQYF. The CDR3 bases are TGTGCCAGCAGCGGGACAGGGGCTGGACTTTTGGTCTACGAGCAGTACTTC.

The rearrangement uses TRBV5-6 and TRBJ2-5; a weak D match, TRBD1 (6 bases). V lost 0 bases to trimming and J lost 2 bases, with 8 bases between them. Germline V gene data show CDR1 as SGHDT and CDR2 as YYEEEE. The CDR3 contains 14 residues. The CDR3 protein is CASSLGQEQETQYF. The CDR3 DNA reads TGTGCCAGCAGCTTGGGACAGGAGCAAGAGACCCAGTACTTC.

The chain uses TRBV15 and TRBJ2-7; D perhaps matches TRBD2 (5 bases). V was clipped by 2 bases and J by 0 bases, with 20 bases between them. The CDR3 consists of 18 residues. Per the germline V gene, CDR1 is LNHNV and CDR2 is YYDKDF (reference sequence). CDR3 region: CATSRTTTSSEDSYEQYF. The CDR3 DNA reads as TGTGCCACCAGCAGAACAACAACGAGTAGCGAGGACTCCTACGAGCAGTACTTC.

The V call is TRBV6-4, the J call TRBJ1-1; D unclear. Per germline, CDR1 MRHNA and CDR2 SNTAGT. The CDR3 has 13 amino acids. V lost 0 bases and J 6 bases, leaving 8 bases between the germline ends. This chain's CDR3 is CASSDSMRSEAFF. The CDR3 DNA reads TGTGCCAGCAGTGACTCGATGAGGTCTGAAGCTTTCTTT.

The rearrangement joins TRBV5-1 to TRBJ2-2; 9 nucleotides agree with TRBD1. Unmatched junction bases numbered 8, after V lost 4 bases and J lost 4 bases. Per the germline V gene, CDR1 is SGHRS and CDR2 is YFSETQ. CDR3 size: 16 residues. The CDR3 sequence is CASSRSGTGSTGELFF. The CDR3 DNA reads TGCGCCAGCAGCAGATCCGGGACAGGGTCCACCGGGGAGCTGTTTTTT.

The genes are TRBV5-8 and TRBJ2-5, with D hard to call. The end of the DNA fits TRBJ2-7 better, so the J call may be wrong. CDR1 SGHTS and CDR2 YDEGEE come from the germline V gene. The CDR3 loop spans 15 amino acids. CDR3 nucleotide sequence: TGTGCCAGCAGCCCTGGACCGATTAGCTCCTACGAGCAGTACTTC. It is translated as CASSPGPISSYEQYF.

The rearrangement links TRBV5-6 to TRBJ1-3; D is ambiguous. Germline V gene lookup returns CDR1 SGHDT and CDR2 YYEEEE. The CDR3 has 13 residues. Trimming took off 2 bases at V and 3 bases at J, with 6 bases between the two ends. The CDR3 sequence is CASSLGFGNTIYF. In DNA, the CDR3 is TGTGCCAGCAGCTTAGGATTTGGAAACACCATATATTTT.

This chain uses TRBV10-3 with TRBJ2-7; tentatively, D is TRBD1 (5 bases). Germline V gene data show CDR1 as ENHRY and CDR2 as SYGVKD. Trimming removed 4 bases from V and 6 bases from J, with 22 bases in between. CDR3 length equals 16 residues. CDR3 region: CAISGPPGRAAGEQYF. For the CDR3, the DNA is TGTGCCATCAGTGGGCCCCCCGGCAGGGCGGCTGGCGAGCAGTACTTC.

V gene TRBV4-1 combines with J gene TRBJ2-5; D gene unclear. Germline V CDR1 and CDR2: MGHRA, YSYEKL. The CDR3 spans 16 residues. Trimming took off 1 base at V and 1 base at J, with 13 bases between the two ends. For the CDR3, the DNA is TGCGCCAGCAGCCAAGTGGTGGTTGCGGCCCAAGAGACCCAGTACTTC. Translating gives CASSQVVVAAQETQYF.

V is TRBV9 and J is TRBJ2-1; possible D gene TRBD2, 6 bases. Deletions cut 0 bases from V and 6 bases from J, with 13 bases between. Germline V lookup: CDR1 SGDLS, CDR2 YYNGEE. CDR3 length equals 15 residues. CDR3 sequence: CASSVVSGSGNEQFF. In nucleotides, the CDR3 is TGTGCCAGCAGCGTAGTTTCTGGTAGCGGCAATGAGCAGTTCTTC. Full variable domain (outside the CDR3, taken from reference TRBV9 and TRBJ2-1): DSGVTQTPKHLITATGQRVTLRCSPRSGDLSVYWYQQSLDQGLQFLIQYYNGEERAKGNILERFSAQQFPDLHSELNLSSLELGDSALYFCASSVVSGSGNEQFFGPGTRLTVL.

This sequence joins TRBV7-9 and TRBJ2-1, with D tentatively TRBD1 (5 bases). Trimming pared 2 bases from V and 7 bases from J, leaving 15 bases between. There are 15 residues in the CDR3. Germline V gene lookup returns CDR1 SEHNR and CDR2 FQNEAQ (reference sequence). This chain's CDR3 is CASSLQGLLGNEQFF. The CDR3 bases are TGTGCCAGCAGCTTACAGGGCCTCTTGGGAAATGAGCAGTTCTTC. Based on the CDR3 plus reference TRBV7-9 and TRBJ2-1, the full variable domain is DTGVSQNPRHKITKRGQNVTFRCDPISEHNRLYWYRQTLGQGPEFLTYFQNEAQLEKSRLLSDRFSAERPKGSFSTLEIQRTEQGDSAMYLCASSLQGLLGNEQFFGPGTRLTVL.

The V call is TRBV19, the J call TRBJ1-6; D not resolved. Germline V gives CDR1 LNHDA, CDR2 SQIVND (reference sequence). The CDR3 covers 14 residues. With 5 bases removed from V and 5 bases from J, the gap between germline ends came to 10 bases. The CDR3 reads CASSWGVNNSPLHF. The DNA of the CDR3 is TGTGCCAGTAGTTGGGGAGTGAATAATTCACCCCTCCACTTT.

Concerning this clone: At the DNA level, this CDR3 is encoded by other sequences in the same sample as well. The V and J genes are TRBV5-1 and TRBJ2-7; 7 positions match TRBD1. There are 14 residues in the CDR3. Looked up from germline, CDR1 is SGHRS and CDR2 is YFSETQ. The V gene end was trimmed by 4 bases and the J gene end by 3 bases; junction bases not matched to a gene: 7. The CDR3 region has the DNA TGCGCCAGCAGCCCTTGGACAGGCAGCTACGAGCAGTACTTC. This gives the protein CASSPWTGSYEQYF. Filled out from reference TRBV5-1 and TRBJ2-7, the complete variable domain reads KAGVTQTPRYLIKTRGQQVTLSCSPISGHRSVSWYQQTPGQGLQFLFEYFSETQRNKGNFPGRFSGRQFSNSRSEMNVSTLELGDSALYLCASSPWTGSYEQYFGPGTRLTVT.

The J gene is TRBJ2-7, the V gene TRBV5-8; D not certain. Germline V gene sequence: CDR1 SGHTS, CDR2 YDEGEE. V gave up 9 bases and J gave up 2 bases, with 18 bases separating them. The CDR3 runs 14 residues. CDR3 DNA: TGTGCCAACCAGGCGCCAGCAAAAACCTACGAGCAGTACTTC. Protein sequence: CANQAPAKTYEQYF.

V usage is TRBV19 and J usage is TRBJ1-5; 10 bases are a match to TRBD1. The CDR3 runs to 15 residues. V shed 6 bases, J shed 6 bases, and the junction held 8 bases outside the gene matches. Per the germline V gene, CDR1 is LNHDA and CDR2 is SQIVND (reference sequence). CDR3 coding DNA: TGTGCCAGTAGGCCGACAGGGGGCTCAGGTCAGCCCCAGCATTTT. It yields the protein CASRPTGGSGQPQHF. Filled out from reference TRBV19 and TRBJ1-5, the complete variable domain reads DGGITQSPKYLFRKEGQNVTLSCEQNLNHDAMYWYRQDPGQGLRLIYYSQIVNDFQKGDIAEGYSVSREKKESFPLTVTSAQKNPTAFYLCASRPTGGSGQPQHFGDGTRLSIL.

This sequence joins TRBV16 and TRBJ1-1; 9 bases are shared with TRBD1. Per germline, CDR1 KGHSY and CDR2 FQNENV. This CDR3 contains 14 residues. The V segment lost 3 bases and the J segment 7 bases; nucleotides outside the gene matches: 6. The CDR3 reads CASSHGTGSGEAFF. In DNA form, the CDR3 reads TGTGCCAGCAGCCACGGGACAGGGAGCGGTGAAGCTTTCTTT.

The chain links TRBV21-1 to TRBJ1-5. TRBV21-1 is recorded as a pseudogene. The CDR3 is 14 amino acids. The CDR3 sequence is CASSKGFGDQPQHF. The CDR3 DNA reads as TGTGCCAGCAGCAAAGGGTTTGGGGATCAGCCCCAGCATTTT.

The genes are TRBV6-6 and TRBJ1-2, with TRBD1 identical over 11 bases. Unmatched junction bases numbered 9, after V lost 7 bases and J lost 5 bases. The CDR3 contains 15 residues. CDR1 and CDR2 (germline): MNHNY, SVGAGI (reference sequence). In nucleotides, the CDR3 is TGTGCCAGCATCCTCGGACAGGGGGCGTCTTATGGCTACACCTTC. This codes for CASILGQGASYGYTF.